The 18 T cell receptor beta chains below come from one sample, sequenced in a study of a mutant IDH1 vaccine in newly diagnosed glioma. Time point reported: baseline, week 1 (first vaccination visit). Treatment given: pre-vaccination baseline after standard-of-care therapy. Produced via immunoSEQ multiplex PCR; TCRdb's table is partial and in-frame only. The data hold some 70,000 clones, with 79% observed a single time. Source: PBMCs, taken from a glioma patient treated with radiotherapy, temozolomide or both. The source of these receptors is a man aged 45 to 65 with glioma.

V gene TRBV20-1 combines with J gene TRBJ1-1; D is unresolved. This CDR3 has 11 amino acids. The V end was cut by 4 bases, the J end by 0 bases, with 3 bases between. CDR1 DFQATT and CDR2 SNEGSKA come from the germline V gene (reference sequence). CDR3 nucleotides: TGCAGTGCTAAGGTGAACACTGAAGCTTTCTTT. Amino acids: CSAKVNTEAFF.

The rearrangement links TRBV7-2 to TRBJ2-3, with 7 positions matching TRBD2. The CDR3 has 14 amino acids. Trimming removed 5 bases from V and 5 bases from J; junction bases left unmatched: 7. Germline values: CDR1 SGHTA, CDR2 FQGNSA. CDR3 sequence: CASSRVGEGDTQYF. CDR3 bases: TGTGCCAGCAGCCGAGTCGGGGAGGGAGATACGCAGTATTTT.

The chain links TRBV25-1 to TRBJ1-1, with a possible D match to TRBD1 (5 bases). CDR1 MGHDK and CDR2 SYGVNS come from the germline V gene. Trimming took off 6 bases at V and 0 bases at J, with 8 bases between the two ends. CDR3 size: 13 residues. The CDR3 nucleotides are TGTGCCAGCAGAACGGGGGTGAACACTGAAGCTTTCTTT. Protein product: CASRTGVNTEAFF.

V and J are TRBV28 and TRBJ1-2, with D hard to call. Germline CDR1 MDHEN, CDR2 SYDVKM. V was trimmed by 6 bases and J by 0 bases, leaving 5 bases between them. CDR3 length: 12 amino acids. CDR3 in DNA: TGTGCCAGCAGAAGGGCTAACTATGGCTACACCTTC. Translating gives CASRRANYGYTF.

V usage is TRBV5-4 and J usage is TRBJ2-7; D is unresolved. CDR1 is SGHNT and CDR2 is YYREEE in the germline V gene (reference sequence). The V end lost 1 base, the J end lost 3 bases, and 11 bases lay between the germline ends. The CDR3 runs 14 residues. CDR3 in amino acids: CASSLWVGNYEQYF. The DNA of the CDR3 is TGTGCCAGCAGCTTGTGGGTAGGAAACTACGAGCAGTACTTC.

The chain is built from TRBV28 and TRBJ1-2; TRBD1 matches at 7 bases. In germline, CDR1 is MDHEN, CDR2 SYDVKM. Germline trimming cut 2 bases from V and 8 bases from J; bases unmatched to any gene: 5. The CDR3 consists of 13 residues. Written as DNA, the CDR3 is TGTGCCAGCAGTTTACAAGGGGGCGCGGGCTACACCTTC. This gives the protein CASSLQGGAGYTF.

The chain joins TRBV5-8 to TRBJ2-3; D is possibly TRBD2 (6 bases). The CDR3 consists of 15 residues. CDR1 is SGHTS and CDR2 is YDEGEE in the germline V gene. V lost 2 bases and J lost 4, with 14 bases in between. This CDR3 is CASSFEGRGADTQYF. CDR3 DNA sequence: TGTGCCAGCAGCTTTGAGGGGCGGGGAGCAGATACGCAGTATTTT.

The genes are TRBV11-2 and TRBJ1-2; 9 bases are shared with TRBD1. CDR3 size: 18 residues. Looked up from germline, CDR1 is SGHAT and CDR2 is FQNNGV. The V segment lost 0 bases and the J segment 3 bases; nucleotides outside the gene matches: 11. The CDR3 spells CASSLDLRTGVSDYGYTF. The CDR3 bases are TGTGCCAGCAGCTTAGATCTAAGGACAGGGGTTAGTGACTATGGCTACACCTTC.

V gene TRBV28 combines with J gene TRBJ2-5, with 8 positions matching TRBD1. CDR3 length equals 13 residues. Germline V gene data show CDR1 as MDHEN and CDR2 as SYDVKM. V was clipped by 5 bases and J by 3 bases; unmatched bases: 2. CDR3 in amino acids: CASSPGGEETQYF. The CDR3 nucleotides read TGTGCCAGCAGTCCAGGGGGCGAAGAGACCCAGTACTTC.

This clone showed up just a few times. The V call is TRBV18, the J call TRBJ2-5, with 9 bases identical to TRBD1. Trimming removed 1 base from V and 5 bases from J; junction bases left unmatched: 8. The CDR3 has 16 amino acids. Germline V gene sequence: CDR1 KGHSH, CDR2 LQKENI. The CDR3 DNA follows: TGTGCCAGCTCACCACTGGGGACAGGGAGGTCGGAGACCCAGTACTTC. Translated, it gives CASSPLGTGRSETQYF.

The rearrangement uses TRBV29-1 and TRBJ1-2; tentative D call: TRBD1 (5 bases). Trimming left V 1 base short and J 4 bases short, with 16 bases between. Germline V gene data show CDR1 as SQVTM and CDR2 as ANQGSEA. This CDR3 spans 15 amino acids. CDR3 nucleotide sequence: TGCAGCGTTGAAGCGTTCCGGGACGGCTCCTATGGCTACACCTTC. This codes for CSVEAFRDGSYGYTF.

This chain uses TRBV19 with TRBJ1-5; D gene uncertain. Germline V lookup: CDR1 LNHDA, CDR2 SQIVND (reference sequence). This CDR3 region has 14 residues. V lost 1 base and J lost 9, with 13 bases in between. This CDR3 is CASSIALAGGPQHF. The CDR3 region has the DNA TGTGCCAGTAGTATAGCCCTTGCTGGAGGGCCCCAGCATTTT.

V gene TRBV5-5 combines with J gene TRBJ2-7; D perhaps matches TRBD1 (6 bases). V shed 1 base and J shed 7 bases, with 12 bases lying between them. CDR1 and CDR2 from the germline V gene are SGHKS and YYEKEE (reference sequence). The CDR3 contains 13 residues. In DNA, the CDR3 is TGTGCCAGCAGCTTGTACAGGGATGGGGAGCAGTACTTC. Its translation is CASSLYRDGEQYF.

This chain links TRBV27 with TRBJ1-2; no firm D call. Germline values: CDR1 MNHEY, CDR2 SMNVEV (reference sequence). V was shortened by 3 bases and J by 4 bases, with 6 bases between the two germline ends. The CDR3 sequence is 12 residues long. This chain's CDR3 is CASSFPSYGYTF. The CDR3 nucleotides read TGTGCCAGCAGTTTTCCGAGCTATGGCTACACCTTC.

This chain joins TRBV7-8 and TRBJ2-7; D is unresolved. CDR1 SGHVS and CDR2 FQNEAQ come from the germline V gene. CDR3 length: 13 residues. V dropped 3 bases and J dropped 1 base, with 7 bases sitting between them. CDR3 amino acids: CASSFSPSYEQYF. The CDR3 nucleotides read TGTGCCAGCAGCTTTTCCCCTTCCTACGAGCAGTACTTC. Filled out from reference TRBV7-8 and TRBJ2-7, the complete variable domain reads GAGVSQSPRYKVAKRGQDVALRCDPISGHVSLFWYQQALGQGPEFLTYFQNEAQLDKSGLPSDRFFAERPEGSVSTLKIQRTQQEDSAVYLCASSFSPSYEQYFGPGTRLTVT.

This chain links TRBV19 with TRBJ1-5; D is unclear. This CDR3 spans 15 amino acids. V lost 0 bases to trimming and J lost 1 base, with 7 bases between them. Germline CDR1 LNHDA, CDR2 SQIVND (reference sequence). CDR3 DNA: TGTGCCAGTAGTATAGACCCAGAAAGCAATCAGCCCCAGCATTTT. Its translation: CASSIDPESNQPQHF.

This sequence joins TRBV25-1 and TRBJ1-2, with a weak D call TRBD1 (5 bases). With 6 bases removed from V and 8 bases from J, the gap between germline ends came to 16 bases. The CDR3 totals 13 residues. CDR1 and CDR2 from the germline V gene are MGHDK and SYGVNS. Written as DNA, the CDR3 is TGTGCCAGCAGCGACGGGACTTTGAAGGGCTACACCTTC. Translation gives CASSDGTLKGYTF.

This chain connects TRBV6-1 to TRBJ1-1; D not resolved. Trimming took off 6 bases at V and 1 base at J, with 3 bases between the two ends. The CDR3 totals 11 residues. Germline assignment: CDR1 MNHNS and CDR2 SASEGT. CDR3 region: CASRENTEAFF. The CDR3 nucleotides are TGTGCCAGCAGAGAGAACACTGAAGCTTTCTTT.